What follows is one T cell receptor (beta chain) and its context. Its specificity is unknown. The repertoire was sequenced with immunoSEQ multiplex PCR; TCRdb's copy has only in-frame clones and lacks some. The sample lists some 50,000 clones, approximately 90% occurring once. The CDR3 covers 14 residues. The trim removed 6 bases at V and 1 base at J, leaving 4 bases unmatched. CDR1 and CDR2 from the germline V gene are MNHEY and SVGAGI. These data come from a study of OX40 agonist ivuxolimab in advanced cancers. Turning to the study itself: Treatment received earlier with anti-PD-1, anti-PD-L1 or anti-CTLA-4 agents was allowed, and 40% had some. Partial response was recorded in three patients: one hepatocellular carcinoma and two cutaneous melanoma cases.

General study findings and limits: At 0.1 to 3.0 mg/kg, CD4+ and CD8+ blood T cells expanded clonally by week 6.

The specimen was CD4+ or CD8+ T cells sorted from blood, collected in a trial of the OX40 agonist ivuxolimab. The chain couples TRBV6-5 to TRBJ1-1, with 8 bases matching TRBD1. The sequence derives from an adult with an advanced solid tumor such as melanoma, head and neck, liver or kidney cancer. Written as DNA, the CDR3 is TGTGCCAGCAGACGGGACAGGTGGAACACTGAAGCTTTCTTT. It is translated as CASRRDRWNTEAFF.